The 9 T cell receptor beta chains listed next were all sequenced from one sample in a study of siplizumab effects on memory and regulatory T cells (dated 2019 in TCRdb). The library was generated by the immunoSEQ multiplex PCR assay. Held by TCRdb, this immuneACCESS table contains in-frame sequences only and omits some clones. Under half of the omission traces to an unresolved V gene where checked; the cause of the rest is unknown. The sample yields about 69,000 clones; over 70% were counted once. The ten largest clones capture roughly 1.7% of the sample. The specimen was Tregs sorted from blood. Receptors originate from a human donor in good health.

The V call is TRBV9, the J call TRBJ2-2; no clear D gene. There are 14 residues in the CDR3. V was trimmed by 0 bases and J by 5 bases, leaving 8 bases between them. Germline V CDR1 and CDR2: SGDLS, YYNGEE. The chain's CDR3 is CASSVVRSTGELFF. The DNA of the CDR3 is TGTGCCAGCAGCGTAGTCCGGAGTACCGGGGAGCTGTTTTTT.

The CDR3 sequence is CASSPIGTGYEQFF. DNA for the CDR3: TGTGCCAGCTCACCAATTGGAACAGGGTATGAGCAGTTCTTC. J is TRBJ2-1 and V is TRBV18; a possible D gene is TRBD1 (6 bases). The V end was cut by 2 bases, the J end by 8 bases, with 13 bases between. The CDR3 is 14 residues long. Germline V gene data show CDR1 as KGHSH and CDR2 as LQKENI.

This chain uses TRBV6-1 with TRBJ1-1; D is unresolved. V was clipped by 1 base and J by 4 bases, with 7 bases between them. The CDR3 totals 13 residues. Per germline, CDR1 MNHNS and CDR2 SASEGT. As DNA, the CDR3 is TGTGCCAGCAGTGAAGTGTTAGCCACTGAAGCTTTCTTT. This gives the protein CASSEVLATEAFF.

The gene calls are TRBV12-2 and TRBJ1-2. TRBV12-2 is described as a pseudogene. CDR3 length: 11 residues. The CDR3 protein is CASRGIYGYTF. CDR3 bases: TGTGCAAGTCGAGGCATCTATGGCTACACCTTC.

The V and J genes are TRBV19 and TRBJ2-1; TRBD1 aligns across 9 bases. V shed 6 bases and J 7 bases; nucleotides not matched to a gene: 4. This CDR3 spans 13 amino acids. Germline CDR1 and CDR2: LNHDA and SQIVND (reference sequence). The CDR3 DNA reads as TGTGCCAGTAGGGGGACAGGGTGGAATGAGCAGTTCTTC. Translation: CASRGTGWNEQFF. Variable domain in full (rest from reference TRBV19 and TRBJ2-1): DGGITQSPKYLFRKEGQNVTLSCEQNLNHDAMYWYRQDPGQGLRLIYYSQIVNDFQKGDIAEGYSVSREKKESFPLTVTSAQKNPTAFYLCASRGTGWNEQFFGPGTRLTVL.

J is TRBJ2-2 and V is TRBV5-1; D perhaps matches TRBD2 (6 bases). V was pared by 4 bases and J by 3 bases, with 16 bases between. The CDR3 runs 16 residues. The germline V gene has CDR1 SGHRS and CDR2 YFSETQ. CDR3 DNA: TGCGCCAGCAGCCCGGGACTCACTCGGGACACCGGGGAGCTGTTTTTT. Protein product: CASSPGLTRDTGELFF.

The V call is TRBV29-1, the J call TRBJ1-1; D gene uncertain. From germline, CDR1 is SQVTM and CDR2 ANQGSEA. The CDR3 covers 11 residues. Trimming took off 3 bases at V and 7 bases at J, with 9 bases between the two ends. This CDR3 is CSVEGRSEAFF. The CDR3 DNA follows: TGCAGCGTTGAGGGTAGGAGTGAAGCTTTCTTT.

Comment on this clone: The junction and the germline gene differ at one end; a read error may be behind it. In the same sample, other DNA sequences code for this CDR3. The genes are TRBV5-6 and TRBJ2-7; 9 nucleotides line up with TRBD1. The CDR3 covers 14 residues. Germline CDR1 reads SGHDT; CDR2 reads YYEEEE. CDR3 residues: CASSLGTGLGEQYF. In nucleotides, the CDR3 is TGTGCCAGCAGTTTGGGGACAGGGCTTGGCGAGCAGTACTTC.

This chain links TRBV5-1 with TRBJ2-1, with 7 bases that match TRBD1. After removal of 1 base from V and 2 bases from J, the junction contained 3 bases not matched to a gene. This CDR3 spans 15 amino acids. Germline V gives CDR1 SGHRS, CDR2 YFSETQ. As DNA, the CDR3 is TGCGCCAGCAGCTTGAGACAGGGCGCCTACAATGAGCAGTTCTTC. Translating it yields CASSLRQGAYNEQFF.